The rows below give T cell receptor beta chains drawn from one sample of a study of T-cell reconstitution after alpha-beta-depleted transplantation in children. Using its own MiXCR run on the PCR reads, TCRdb lists one record per CDR3 protein. The sample consists of hundreds of thousands of distinct CDR3 sequences, roughly 17% of them appearing once. The sequencing here drew on PBMCs from the stem cell graft donor, taken from the stem cell graft. The receptors come from a human donor who donated a stem cell graft to a child with acute myeloid leukemia. Both conserved end residues are part of each CDR3. Fields, in order: V gene, clone size, J gene, D gene, CDR3 protein, CDR3 DNA. A D gene is named only where the DNA matches it firmly. The listing skips clone size in some rows; elsewhere it reads once, few, many or a size class.

TRBV20-1,many,TRBJ2-3,TRBD2,CSATPISGGITDTQYF,TGCAGTGCTACCCCGATAAGCGGGGGGATCACAGATACGCAGTATTTT
TRBV7-2,many,TRBJ2-5,-,CASSLEHLQETQYF,TGTGCCAGCAGCTTAGAACACCTCCAAGAGACCCAGTACTTC
TRBV11-1,once,TRBJ2-5,-,CASSLKNREDRGGETQYF,TGTGCCAGCAGCTTGAAAAACAGGGAGGACCGAGGCGGGGAGACCCAGTACTTC
TRBV11-2,many,TRBJ1-2,-,CASSFDRNYGYTF,TGTGCCAGCAGTTTCGACAGGAACTATGGCTACACCTTC
TRBV20-1,-,TRBJ1-2,-,CCARDRHGAATNYGYTF,TGCTGTGCTAGAGATCGTCATGGGGCCGCCACTAACTATGGCTACACCTTC
TRBV7-9,-,TRBJ2-6,-,CASSPLSGGANVLTF,TGTGCCAGCAGCCCGCTAAGCGGTGGGGCCAACGTCCTGACTTTC
TRBV20-1,many,TRBJ2-5,-,CSATPGTSLGETQYF,TGCAGTGCTACCCCCGGGACATCCCTAGGGGAGACCCAGTACTTC
TRBV7-6,few,TRBJ2-1,-,CASSHRAYNEQFF,TGTGCCAGCAGCCACAGGGCCTACAATGAGCAGTTCTTC
TRBV7-2,many,TRBJ1-6,-,CASQSVGAISPLHF,TGTGCCAGCCAGTCGGTTGGGGCAATTTCACCCCTCCACTTT
TRBV20-1,many,TRBJ1-5,TRBD1,CSARDRGQGRQPQHF,TGCAGTGCTAGAGATCGGGGACAGGGGAGACAGCCCCAGCATTTT
TRBV21-1,once,TRBJ1-5,-,CATPGKKFKGNQPQHF,TGTGCCACCCCGGGGAAGAAGTTCAAAGGCAATCAGCCCCAGCATTTT
TRBV12-3/TRBV12-4,-,TRBJ1-1,-,CASSFSGRQAFF,TGTGCCAGCAGTTTTTCCGGGAGGCAGGCTTTCTTT
TRBV14,-,TRBJ2-5,-,CASSTGHRIYQETQYF,TGTGCCAGCAGCACCGGACACCGGATTTACCAAGAGACCCAGTACTTC
TRBV7-2,many,TRBJ2-7,-,CASSLGQGRAYEQYF,TGTGCCAGCAGCTTAGGGCAAGGGAGAGCCTACGAGCAGTACTTC
TRBV29-1,many,TRBJ1-4,-,CSIRTAANEKLFF,TGCAGCATACGGACAGCGGCTAATGAAAAACTGTTTTTT
TRBV4-3,many,TRBJ1-6,-,CASNRGLDNSPLHF,TGCGCCAGCAATCGGGGTTTAGATAATTCACCCCTCCACTTT
TRBV12-3/TRBV12-4,many,TRBJ1-1,-,CASTTDGYTEAFF,TGTGCCAGCACGACCGACGGCTACACTGAAGCTTTCTTT
TRBV7-9,-,TRBJ1-5,-,CASSLFASQPQHF,TGTGCCAGCAGCTTGTTTGCAAGCCAGCCCCAGCATTTT
TRBV20-1,many,TRBJ2-3,-,CSAIDSPGHTSTDTQYF,TGCAGTGCCATCGATTCCCCGGGACATACTAGCACAGATACGCAGTATTTT
TRBV20-1,-,TRBJ1-1,-,CSARGALVGLNTEAFF,TGCAGTGCTAGAGGGGCGTTGGTGGGGCTGAACACTGAAGCTTTCTTT
TRBV7-9,few,TRBJ2-2,-,CASSLVAGRAGELFF,TGTGCCAGCAGCTTAGTTGCAGGGCGGGCCGGGGAGCTGTTTTTT
TRBV6-1,-,TRBJ1-1,TRBD1,CASSASTQGDTEAFF,TGTGCCAGCAGCGCTTCGACACAGGGGGATACTGAAGCTTTCTTT
TRBV29-1,many,TRBJ2-3,-,CASFPPGTDTQYF,TGCGCCAGTTTCCCTCCTGGCACAGATACGCAGTATTTT
TRBV20-1,-,TRBJ2-2,TRBD1,CSARSATGPAGELFF,TGCAGTGCTAGGTCTGCGACAGGGCCGGCCGGGGAGCTGTTTTTT